The 22 T cell receptor beta chains reported below all come from one sample, sequenced in a study of T cell repertoires in cytomegalovirus infection. TCRdb re-analysed the reads in MiXCR, keeping a single row per CDR3 protein. Here the sample spans approximately 500,000 distinct CDR3 sequences, approximately 11% being singletons. Material for sequencing was PBMCs. The receptors were gathered from a human donor in good health (CMV status not recorded). Some clones in this sample may be carry-over from other donors' samples.

This clonotype was seen at least ten times. The V call is TRBV29-1, the J call TRBJ1-4, with D unresolved. Germline V gene lookup returns CDR1 SQVTM and CDR2 ANQGSEA. Trimming shortened V by 7 bases and J by 0 bases, and 3 bases separated the two germline ends. The CDR3 spans 11 residues. CDR3 loop: CSASTNEKLFF. Written as DNA, the CDR3 is TGCAGCGCGTCAACTAATGAAAAACTGTTTTTT.

This clonotype occurred many times. The V call is TRBV9, the J call TRBJ2-6; D remains ambiguous. Germline V gene sequence: CDR1 SGDLS, CDR2 YYNGEE. V shed 1 base and J shed 0 bases, with 8 bases lying between them. The CDR3 is 16 residues long. In DNA, the CDR3 is TGTGCCAGCAGCGTAAACCCCGGCTCTGGGGCCAACGTCCTGACTTTC. It translates to CASSVNPGSGANVLTF.

V and J are TRBV6-5 and TRBJ1-2; 7 bases line up with TRBD1. V lost 3 bases and J lost 8; bases outside the gene matches: 15. The CDR3 is 16 amino acids. Germline lookup yields CDR1 MNHEY and CDR2 SVGAGI. This CDR3 is CASSYLQGVKAMGYTF. The DNA for the CDR3 is TGTGCCAGCAGTTATTTGCAGGGGGTGAAGGCTATGGGCTACACCTTC.

CDR3 bases: TGTGCCTGGGGTACAGGGAGCTACGAGCAGTACTTC. Its translation is CAWGTGSYEQYF. The V call is TRBV30, the J call TRBJ2-7; D is possibly TRBD1 (6 bases). The V end lost 5 bases, the J end lost 3 bases, and 11 bases lay between the germline ends. CDR3 length: 12 residues. The germline V gene encodes CDR1 GTSNPN and CDR2 SVGIG (reference sequence). Combining the CDR3 with reference TRBV30 and TRBJ2-7 gives the whole variable domain SQTIHQWPATLVQPVGSPLSLECTVEGTSNPNLYWYRQAAGRGLQLLFYSVGIGQISSEVPQNLSASRPQDRQFILSSKKLLLSDSGFYLCAWGTGSYEQYFGPGTRLTVT.

This clonotype was counted at least ten times. The V gene is TRBV28, the J gene TRBJ2-2; 7 nucleotides agree with TRBD1. This CDR3 has 16 amino acids. The germline V gene has CDR1 MDHEN and CDR2 SYDVKM. V trimming: 7 bases; J trimming: 1 base; junction bases outside the gene matches: 9. The CDR3 coding sequence is TGTGCCAGCATCCTAGGGGGCACCCTGAACACCGGGGAGCTGTTTTTT. Its protein product is CASILGGTLNTGELFF.

This clonotype appeared a few times. The V and J genes are TRBV5-4 and TRBJ2-7; tentative D call: TRBD2 (6 bases). V was pared by 4 bases and J by 4 bases, with 18 bases between. CDR3 size: 15 residues. Looked up from germline, CDR1 is SGHNT and CDR2 is YYREEE (reference sequence). The CDR3 sequence is CASSGDSGGIYEQYF. The CDR3 coding sequence is TGTGCCAGCAGCGGGGACTCGGGCGGGATTTACGAGCAGTACTTC.

This clonotype was seen more than once but under ten times. This chain connects TRBV12-3 or TRBV12-4 to TRBJ2-3; tentative D call: TRBD2 (7 bases). The CDR3 extends over 17 amino acids. V was clipped by 1 base and J by 2 bases, with 16 bases between them. As DNA, the CDR3 is TGTGCCAGCAGTTTAGATAAGGGGAGGGGGTTCACAGATACGCAGTATTTT. Its protein product is CASSLDKGRGFTDTQYF.

This rearrangement joins TRBV6-5 to TRBJ1-1; TRBD1 aligns across 7 bases. CDR1 is MNHEY and CDR2 is SVGAGI in the germline V gene. Losses at the gene ends were 4 bases for V and 1 base for J; bases not matched to a gene: 6. CDR3 size: 15 residues. CDR3 protein: CASSLQGQTNTEAFF. The CDR3 DNA sequence: TGTGCCAGCAGTTTGCAGGGACAGACGAACACTGAAGCTTTCTTT.

Ten or more counts support this clonotype. The chain links TRBV7-8 to TRBJ2-1; a weak D match, TRBD2 (6 bases). The CDR3 length is 14 residues. V lost 1 base and J lost 8, with 12 bases in between. Germline assignment: CDR1 SGHVS and CDR2 FQNEAQ. In DNA, the CDR3 is TGTGCCAGCAGCTTAGGCGGGACGTTTTATGAGCAGTTCTTC. Its protein product is CASSLGGTFYEQFF.

The chain has TRBV5-1 and TRBJ1-2, with D tentatively TRBD1 (5 bases). CDR1 and CDR2 (germline): SGHRS, YFSETQ. Trimming removed 4 bases from V and 3 bases from J, with 16 bases in between. This CDR3 has 15 amino acids. The CDR3 sequence is CASSHGTLLDYGYTF. The CDR3, as DNA: TGCGCCAGCAGCCACGGGACCCTTCTAGACTATGGCTACACCTTC.

This clonotype was picked up many times. The genes are TRBV12-3 or TRBV12-4 and TRBJ2-2, with D possibly matching TRBD2 (6 bases). This CDR3 has 18 residues. Trimming removed 6 bases from V and 1 base from J, with 21 bases in between. The chain's CDR3 is CASRPDSGTDWNTGELFF. The CDR3 DNA follows: TGTGCCAGCAGGCCCGACTCTGGGACTGATTGGAACACCGGGGAGCTGTTTTTT.

The gene calls are TRBV10-3 and TRBJ2-7; tentatively, D is TRBD1 or TRBD2 (5 bases each). With 0 bases removed from V and 0 bases from J, the gap between germline ends came to 12 bases. Germline-derived CDR1 and CDR2 are ENHRY and SYGVKD. CDR3 length: 16 residues. The CDR3 here is CAISESTGGISYEQYF. As DNA, the CDR3 is TGTGCCATCAGTGAGTCGACTGGGGGAATCTCCTACGAGCAGTACTTC.

This clonotype showed up many times. J is TRBJ2-7 and V is TRBV7-8, with D uncertain. There are 12 residues in the CDR3. Trimming took 0 bases from V and 6 from J, leaving 6 bases between them. CDR1 and CDR2 from the germline V gene are SGHVS and FQNEAQ. The CDR3 nucleotides are TGTGCCAGCAGCTTAGCGCAGGCCGAGCAGTACTTC. It specifies CASSLAQAEQYF.

This clonotype has a count of ten or more. The chain employs TRBV27 and TRBJ1-5, with 7 bases matching TRBD1. The germline gives CDR1 MNHEY, CDR2 SMNVEV (reference sequence). The length of the CDR3 is 15 residues. With 5 bases clipped from V and 2 bases from J, the junction kept 6 bases outside the gene matches. Here the CDR3 DNA reads TGTGCCAGCAGTGACTACAGGGGACGCAATCAGCCCCAGCATTTT. Translated: CASSDYRGRNQPQHF.

This clonotype was seen ten or more times. The chain uses TRBV2 and TRBJ2-1; 8 bases line up with TRBD1. V was pared by 7 bases and J by 5 bases, with 4 bases of the junction left unmatched. Germline V gene lookup returns CDR1 SNHLY and CDR2 FYNNEI. This CDR3 is 13 amino acids long. CDR3 nucleotides: TGTGCCAGCAAGAGGGACAGGAACAATGAGCAGTTCTTC. It specifies CASKRDRNNEQFF. Variable domain in full (rest from reference TRBV2 and TRBJ2-1): EPEVTQTPSHQVTQMGQEVILRCVPISNHLYFYWYRQILGQKVEFLVSFYNNEISEKSEIFDDQFSVERPDGSNFTLKIRSTKLEDSAMYFCASKRDRNNEQFFGPGTRLTVL.

The V gene is TRBV6-6, the J gene TRBJ2-2; 7 nucleotides line up with TRBD2. CDR3 length: 15 residues. V gave up 2 bases and J gave up 5 bases; unmatched junction bases: 5. Germline CDR1 MNHNY, CDR2 SVGAGI (reference sequence). The CDR3 loop reads CASSYGGGGTGELFF. The DNA for the CDR3 is TGTGCCAGCAGTTACGGGGGGGGGGGAACCGGGGAGCTGTTTTTT.

Comment on this clonotype: A much bigger clone sits one base away, suggesting this may be a read error. V usage is TRBV7-9 and J usage is TRBJ2-7; D ambiguous. This CDR3 spans 15 amino acids. Germline CDR1 SEHNR, CDR2 FQNEAQ (reference sequence). V was cut by 5 bases and J by 2 bases, with 16 bases left in between. The CDR3 bases are TGTGCCAGCAGCCTTGGGTTCGGGCCCGCCTACGAGCAGTACTTC. It specifies CASSLGFGPAYEQYF. Supplemented by reference TRBV7-9 and TRBJ2-7, the full variable domain reads DTGVSQNPRHKITKRGQNVTFRCDPISEHNRLYWYRQTLGQGPEFLTYFQNEAQLEKSRLLSDRFSAERPKGSFSTLEIQRTEQGDSAMYLCASSLGFGPAYEQYFGPGTRLTVT.

The rearrangement joins TRBV5-1 to TRBJ2-3; D is perhaps TRBD2 (6 bases). Trimming removed 4 bases from V and 2 bases from J, with 14 bases in between. This CDR3 is built from 15 residues. Germline CDR1 SGHRS, CDR2 YFSETQ. CDR3 nucleotides: TGCGCCAGCAGCCCAGAGGGGCGGGACACAGATACGCAGTATTTT. This translates into CASSPEGRDTDTQYF.

This clonotype was observed a handful of times. As DNA, the CDR3 is TGCAGTGCTAGTGGGGACAGGGACGAGCAGTACTTC. It yields the protein CSASGDRDEQYF. This chain links TRBV20-1 with TRBJ2-7; 9 bases agree with TRBD1. CDR3 size: 12 residues. From germline, CDR1 is DFQATT and CDR2 SNEGSKA (reference sequence). The J segment lost 5 bases and the V segment lost 3 bases, leaving 2 bases of the junction unmatched.

CDR3: CASSFLPRTGELFF. In nucleotides, the CDR3 is TGCGCCAGCAGCTTCCTACCCCGAACCGGGGAGCTGTTTTTT. V usage is TRBV5-1 and J usage is TRBJ2-2, with D uncertain. CDR1 is SGHRS, CDR2 YFSETQ, per germline. Between the trimmed V and J ends, which lost 2 bases and 5 bases, there was a span of 10 bases. The CDR3 runs 14 residues. Supplemented by reference TRBV5-1 and TRBJ2-2, the full variable domain reads KAGVTQTPRYLIKTRGQQVTLSCSPISGHRSVSWYQQTPGQGLQFLFEYFSETQRNKGNFPGRFSGRQFSNSRSEMNVSTLELGDSALYLCASSFLPRTGELFFGEGSRLTVL.

This chain connects TRBV27 to TRBJ1-5; 9 nucleotides align to TRBD1. Trimming removed 2 bases from V and 4 bases from J; junction bases left unmatched: 3. Germline values: CDR1 MNHEY, CDR2 SMNVEV (reference sequence). The length of the CDR3 is 15 residues. Here the CDR3 reads CASSLNRGLNQPQHF. As DNA, the CDR3 is TGTGCCAGCAGTTTAAACAGGGGGCTGAATCAGCCCCAGCATTTT.

The V call is TRBV6-6, the J call TRBJ2-5; D gene ambiguous. The germline gives CDR1 MNHNY, CDR2 SVGAGI (reference sequence). The CDR3 length is 16 residues. Deletions cut 6 bases from V and 1 base from J, with 18 bases between. The CDR3 DNA reads TGTGCCAGCAGCCTTGGCGACTGGGGTATCCAAGAGACCCAGTACTTC. This encodes CASSLGDWGIQETQYF.